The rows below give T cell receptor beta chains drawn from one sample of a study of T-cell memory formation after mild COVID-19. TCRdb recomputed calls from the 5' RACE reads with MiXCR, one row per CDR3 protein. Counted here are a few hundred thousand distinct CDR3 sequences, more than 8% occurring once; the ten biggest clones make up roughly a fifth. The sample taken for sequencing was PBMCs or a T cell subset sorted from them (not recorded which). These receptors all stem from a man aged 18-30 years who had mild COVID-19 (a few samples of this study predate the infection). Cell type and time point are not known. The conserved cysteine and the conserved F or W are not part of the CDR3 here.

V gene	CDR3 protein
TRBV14	ASSPRMRETQY
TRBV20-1	SARSENTYNEQF
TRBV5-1	ASSPTVYSGNTIY
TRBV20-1	SARDLTAESYSPLH
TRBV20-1	SARDHLAGGLHEQY
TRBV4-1	ASSQGPGLYEQY
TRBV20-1	SARTPGLAGRWETQY
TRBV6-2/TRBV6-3	ASTMAPAGTREVNSPLH
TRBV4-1	ASSQRDSSFTDGYT
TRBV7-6	ASSSTAYNEQF
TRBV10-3	AISATVDTQY
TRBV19	ASSMGQAPNQPQH
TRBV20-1	SARPHPRGDEAF
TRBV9	ASTVGGVAYNEQF
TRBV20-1	SAREGGLRETQY
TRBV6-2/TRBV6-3	ASSPIPTRGVYQPQH
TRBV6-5	ASSYSQGAGEKLF
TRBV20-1	SAREGRDYGYT
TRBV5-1	ASSLGAGTGLNTEAF
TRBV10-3	AISESRGAVGETQY
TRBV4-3	ASSQAASTDTQY
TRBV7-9	ASSRQEIYGYT
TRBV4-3	ASSRDDWAQGVGDTQY
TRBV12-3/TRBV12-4	ASRRTGAIANYGYT
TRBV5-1	ASSFQTGQGISSGANVLT
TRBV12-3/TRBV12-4	ASSWGGTGDNEQF
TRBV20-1	SARTDTSTDTQY
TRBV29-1	SVEVWTMNTEAF
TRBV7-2	ASSSPGGGETQY